The TCR beta chain described here comes from a study of blood T cells in healthy people across ages. Study conclusions and caveats: Per million T cells, TCR beta diversity dropped roughly linearly as age increased. Relative to aged donors, long-lived donors carried more naive CD4+ cells and displayed higher diversity.

CDR1 is ENHRY and CDR2 is SYGVKD in the germline V gene. The CDR3 runs to 15 residues. Per individual sample, total RNA of at least 5.5 micrograms was extracted. This clonotype was seen only a few times. Antigen unknown. A second PCR, run for about 6 to 11 cycles, used a sample-barcoded 5' primer plus a J-beta primer mix. A template-switch adaptor that had 12 random nucleotides put a tag on each cDNA molecule. TCRdb processed the 5' RACE reads anew with MiXCR; each CDR3 protein has one entry. The sample holds about 1,400,000 distinct CDR3 sequences, around 39% seen once. This chain uses TRBV10-3 with TRBJ2-4; 9 bases agree with TRBD1. The better agreement between TRBJ2-7 and the DNA end casts doubt on the J call. Sequencing input: blood. The TCR sequence derives from a woman aged 18-29 years in good health. The CDR3 nucleotides are TGTGCCATCAGTGAATTCACAGGGGGCTACTACGAGCAGTACTTC. This sequence encodes CAISEFTGGYYEQYF.